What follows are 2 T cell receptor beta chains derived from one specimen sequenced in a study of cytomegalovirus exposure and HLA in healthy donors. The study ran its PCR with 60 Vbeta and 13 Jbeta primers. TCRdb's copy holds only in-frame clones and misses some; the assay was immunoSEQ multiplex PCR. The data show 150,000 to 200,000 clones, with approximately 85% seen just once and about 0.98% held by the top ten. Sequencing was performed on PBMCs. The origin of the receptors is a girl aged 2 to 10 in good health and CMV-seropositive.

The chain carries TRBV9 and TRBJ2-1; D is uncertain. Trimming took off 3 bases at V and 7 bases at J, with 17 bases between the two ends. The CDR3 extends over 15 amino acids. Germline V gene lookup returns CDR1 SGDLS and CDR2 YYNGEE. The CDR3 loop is CASSATPETSNEQFF. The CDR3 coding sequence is TGTGCCAGCAGCGCCACCCCAGAGACATCGAATGAGCAGTTCTTC. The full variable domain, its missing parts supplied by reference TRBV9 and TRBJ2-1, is DSGVTQTPKHLITATGQRVTLRCSPRSGDLSVYWYQQSLDQGLQFLIQYYNGEERAKGNILERFSAQQFPDLHSELNLSSLELGDSALYFCASSATPETSNEQFFGPGTRLTVL.

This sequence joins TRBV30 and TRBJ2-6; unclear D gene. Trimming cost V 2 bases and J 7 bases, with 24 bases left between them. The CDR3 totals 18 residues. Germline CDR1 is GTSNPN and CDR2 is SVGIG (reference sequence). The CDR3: CAWSPLTIRRVEANVLTF. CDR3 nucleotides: TGTGCCTGGAGTCCCTTGACCATAAGGAGAGTTGAAGCCAACGTCCTGACTTTC.